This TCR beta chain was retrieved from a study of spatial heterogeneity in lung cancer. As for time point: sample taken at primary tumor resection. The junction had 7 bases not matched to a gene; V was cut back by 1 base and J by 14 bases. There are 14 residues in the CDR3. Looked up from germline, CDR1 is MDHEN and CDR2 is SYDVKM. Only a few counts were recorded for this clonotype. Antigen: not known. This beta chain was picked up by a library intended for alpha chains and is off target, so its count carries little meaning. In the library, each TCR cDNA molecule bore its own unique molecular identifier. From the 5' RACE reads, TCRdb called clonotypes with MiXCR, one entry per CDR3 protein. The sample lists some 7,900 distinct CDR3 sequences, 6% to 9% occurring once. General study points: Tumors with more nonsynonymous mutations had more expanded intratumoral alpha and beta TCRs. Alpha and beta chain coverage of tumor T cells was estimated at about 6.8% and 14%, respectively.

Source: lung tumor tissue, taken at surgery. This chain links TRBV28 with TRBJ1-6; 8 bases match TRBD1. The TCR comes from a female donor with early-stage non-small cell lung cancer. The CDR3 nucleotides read TGTGCCAGCAGTTTATACCTGACAGGGGCGGCCCTCCACTTT. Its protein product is CASSLYLTGAALHF. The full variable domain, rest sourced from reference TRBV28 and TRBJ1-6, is DVKVTQSSRYLVKRTGEKVFLECVQDMDHENMFWYRQDPGLGLRLIYFSYDVKMKEKGDIPEGYSVSREKKERFSLILESASTNQTSMYLCASSLYLTGAALHFGNGTRLTVT.